This TCR beta chain was observed in a study of control samples from healthy donors and cancer patients. Unmatched junction bases numbered 6, after V lost 0 bases and J lost 5 bases. Per the germline V gene, CDR1 is SQVTM and CDR2 is ANQGSEA. This CDR3 has 14 amino acids. Produced via immunoSEQ multiplex PCR; TCRdb's table is partial and in-frame only. The repertoire holds some 150,000 clones, with roughly 94% as singletons. The J gene is TRBJ1-1, the V gene TRBV29-1; 7 positions match TRBD1. The receptor's source is a man between 60 and 75 years old with colorectal cancer. The sample consisted of PBMCs. CDR3 nucleotides: TGCAGCGTTGAAGATGAGGGGGCCACAACTGAAGCTTTCTTT. It specifies CSVEDEGATTEAFF. The full variable domain, its missing parts supplied by reference TRBV29-1 and TRBJ1-1, is SAVISQKPSRDICQRGTSLTIQCQVDSQVTMMFWYRQQPGQSLTLIATANQGSEATYESGFVIDKFPISRPNLTFSTLTVSNMSPEDSSIYLCSVEDEGATTEAFFGQGTRLTVV.